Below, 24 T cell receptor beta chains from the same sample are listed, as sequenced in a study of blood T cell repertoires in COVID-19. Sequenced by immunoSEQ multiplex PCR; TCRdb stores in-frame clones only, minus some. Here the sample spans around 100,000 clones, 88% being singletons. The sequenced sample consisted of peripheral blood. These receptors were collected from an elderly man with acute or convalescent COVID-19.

The CDR3 protein is CASSLPGVGGYTF. CDR3 DNA: TGTGCCAGCAGCTTACCCGGGGTAGGGGGCTACACCTTC. The V call is TRBV5-4, the J call TRBJ1-2; no clear D gene. V was cut by 2 bases and J by 8 bases, with 13 bases left in between. This CDR3 is built from 13 residues. CDR1 is SGHNT and CDR2 is YYREEE in the germline V gene (reference sequence).

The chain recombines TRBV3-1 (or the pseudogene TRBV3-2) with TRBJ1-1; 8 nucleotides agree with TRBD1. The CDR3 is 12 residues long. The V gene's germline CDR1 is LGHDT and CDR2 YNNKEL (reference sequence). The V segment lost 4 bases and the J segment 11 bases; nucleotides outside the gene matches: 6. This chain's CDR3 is CASSLADREAFF. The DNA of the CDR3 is TGTGCCAGCAGCCTAGCGGACAGGGAGGCTTTCTTT.

In nucleotides, the CDR3 is TGTGCCAGCAGTGCGGGACAGGGGACCTACGAGCAGTACTTC. Translated: CASSAGQGTYEQYF. The V call is TRBV6-4, the J call TRBJ2-7, with TRBD1 matching 10 bases. The ends lost 4 bases at V and 2 bases at J; junction bases unmatched: 2. CDR1 is MRHNA and CDR2 is SNTAGT in the germline V gene. CDR3 size: 14 residues.

The CDR3 region has the DNA TGTGCCAGCTCACCACAGGGGGCGAATGAAGCTTTCTTT. Protein product: CASSPQGANEAFF. The rearrangement joins TRBV18 to TRBJ1-1, with TRBD1 matching 7 bases. From germline, CDR1 is KGHSH and CDR2 LQKENI. The CDR3 loop spans 13 amino acids. Trimming cost V 1 base and J 7 bases; bases outside gene matches: 3.

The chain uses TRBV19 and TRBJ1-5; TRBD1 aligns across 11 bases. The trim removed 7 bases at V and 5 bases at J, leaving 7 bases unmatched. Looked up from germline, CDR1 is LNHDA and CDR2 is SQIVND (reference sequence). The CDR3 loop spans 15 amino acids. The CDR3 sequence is CASITPGQGDQPQHF. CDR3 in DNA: TGTGCCAGTATTACCCCGGGACAGGGGGATCAGCCCCAGCATTTT. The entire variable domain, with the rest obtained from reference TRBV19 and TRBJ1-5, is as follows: DGGITQSPKYLFRKEGQNVTLSCEQNLNHDAMYWYRQDPGQGLRLIYYSQIVNDFQKGDIAEGYSVSREKKESFPLTVTSAQKNPTAFYLCASITPGQGDQPQHFGDGTRLSIL.

CDR3 nucleotides: TGTGCCAGCAGTTTCGGTACCCCCACTGAAGCTTTCTTT. Encoded protein: CASSFGTPTEAFF. J is TRBJ1-1 and V is TRBV28; D unresolved. Germline CDR1 is MDHEN and CDR2 is SYDVKM. The V end was cut by 3 bases, the J end by 4 bases, with 9 bases between. The CDR3 length is 13 residues.

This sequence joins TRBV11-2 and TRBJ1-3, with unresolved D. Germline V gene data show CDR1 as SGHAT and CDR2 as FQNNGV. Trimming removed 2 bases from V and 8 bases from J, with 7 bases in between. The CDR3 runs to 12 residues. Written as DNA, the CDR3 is TGTGCCAGCAGCTTAAAGGAGGACACCATATATTTT. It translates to CASSLKEDTIYF. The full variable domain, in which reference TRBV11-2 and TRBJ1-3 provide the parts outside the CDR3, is EAGVAQSPRYKIIEKRQSVAFWCNPISGHATLYWYQQILGQGPKLLIQFQNNGVVDDSQLPKDRFSAERLKGVDSTLKIQPAKLEDSAVYLCASSLKEDTIYFGEGSWLTVV.

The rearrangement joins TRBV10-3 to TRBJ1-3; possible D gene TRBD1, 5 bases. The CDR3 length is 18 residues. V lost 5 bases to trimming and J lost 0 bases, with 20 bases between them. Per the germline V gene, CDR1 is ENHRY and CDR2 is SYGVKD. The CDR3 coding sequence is TGTGCCATCAGTACCCCCGGGTGGGGCCTCCTCTCTGGAAACACCATATATTTT. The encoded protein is CAISTPGWGLLSGNTIYF.

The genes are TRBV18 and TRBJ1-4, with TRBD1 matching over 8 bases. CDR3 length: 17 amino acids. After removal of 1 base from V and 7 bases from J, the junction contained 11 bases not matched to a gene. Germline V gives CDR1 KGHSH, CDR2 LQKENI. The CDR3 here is CASSPQLSGGDSEKLFF. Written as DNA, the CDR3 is TGTGCCAGCTCACCACAGCTGTCAGGGGGCGATAGTGAAAAACTGTTTTTT.

CDR3 nucleotides: TGTGCCAGCAGTGATGGAGGGAGAGGCTATGGCTACACCTTC. It codes for CASSDGGRGYGYTF. The chain joins TRBV6-1 to TRBJ1-2, with D unclear. Germline V lookup: CDR1 MNHNS, CDR2 SASEGT. V was cut by 3 bases and J by 4 bases, with 12 bases left in between. CDR3 length equals 14 residues.

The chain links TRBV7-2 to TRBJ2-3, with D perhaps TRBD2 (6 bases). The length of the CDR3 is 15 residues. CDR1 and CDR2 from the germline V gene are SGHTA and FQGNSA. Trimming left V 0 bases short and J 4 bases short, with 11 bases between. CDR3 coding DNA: TGTGCCAGCAGCTTAGCGGCCCGCGGGGCAGATACGCAGTATTTT. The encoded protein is CASSLAARGADTQYF.

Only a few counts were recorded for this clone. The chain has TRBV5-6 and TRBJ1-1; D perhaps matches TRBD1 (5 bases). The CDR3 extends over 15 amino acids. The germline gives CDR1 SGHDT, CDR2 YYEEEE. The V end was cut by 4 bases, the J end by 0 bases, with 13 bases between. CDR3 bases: TGTGCCAGCAGCCCTGTACAGGTGATGAACACTGAAGCTTTCTTT. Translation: CASSPVQVMNTEAFF.

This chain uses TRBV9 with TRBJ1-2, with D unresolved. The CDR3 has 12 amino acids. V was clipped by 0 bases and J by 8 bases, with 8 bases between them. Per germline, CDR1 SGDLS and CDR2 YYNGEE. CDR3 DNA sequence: TGTGCCAGCAGCGTAGAGAATCGGGGCTACACCTTC. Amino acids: CASSVENRGYTF.

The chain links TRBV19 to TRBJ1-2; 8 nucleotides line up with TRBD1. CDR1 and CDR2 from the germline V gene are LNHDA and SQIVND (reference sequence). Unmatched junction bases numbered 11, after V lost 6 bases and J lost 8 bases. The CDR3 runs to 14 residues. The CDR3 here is CASSGQGRGWGYTF. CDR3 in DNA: TGTGCCAGTAGCGGACAGGGAAGGGGTTGGGGCTACACCTTC.

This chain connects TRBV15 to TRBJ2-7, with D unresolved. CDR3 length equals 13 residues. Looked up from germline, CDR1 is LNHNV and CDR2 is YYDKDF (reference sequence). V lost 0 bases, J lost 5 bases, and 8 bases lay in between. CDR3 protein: CATSREWAHEQYF. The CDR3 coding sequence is TGTGCCACCAGCAGAGAGTGGGCCCACGAGCAGTACTTC.

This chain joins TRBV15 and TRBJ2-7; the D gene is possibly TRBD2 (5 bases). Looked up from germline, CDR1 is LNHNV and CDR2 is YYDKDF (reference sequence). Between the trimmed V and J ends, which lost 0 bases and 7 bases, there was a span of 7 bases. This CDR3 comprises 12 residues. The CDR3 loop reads CATSRDRGEQYF. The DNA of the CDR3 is TGTGCCACCAGCAGAGATCGAGGGGAGCAGTACTTC. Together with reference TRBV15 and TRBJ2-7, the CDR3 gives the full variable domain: DAMVIQNPRYQVTQFGKPVTLSCSQTLNHNVMYWYQQKSSQAPKLLFHYYDKDFNNEADTPDNFQSRRPNTSFCFLDIRSPGLGDTAMYLCATSRDRGEQYFGPGTRLTVT.

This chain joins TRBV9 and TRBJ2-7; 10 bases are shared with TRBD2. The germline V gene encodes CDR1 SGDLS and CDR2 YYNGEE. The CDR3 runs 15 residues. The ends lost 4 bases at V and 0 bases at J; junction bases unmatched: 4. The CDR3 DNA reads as TGTGCCAGCAGCATAGCGGGGGGCTTCTCCTACGAGCAGTACTTC. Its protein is CASSIAGGFSYEQYF.

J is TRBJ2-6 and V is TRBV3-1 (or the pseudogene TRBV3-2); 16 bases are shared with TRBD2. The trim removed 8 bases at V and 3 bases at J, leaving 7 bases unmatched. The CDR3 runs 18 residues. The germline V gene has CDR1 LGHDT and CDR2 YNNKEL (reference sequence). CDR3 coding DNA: TGTGCCAGCCGAAGAGGGACTAGCGGGAGGGGTGGGGCCAACGTCCTGACTTTC. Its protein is CASRRGTSGRGGANVLTF.

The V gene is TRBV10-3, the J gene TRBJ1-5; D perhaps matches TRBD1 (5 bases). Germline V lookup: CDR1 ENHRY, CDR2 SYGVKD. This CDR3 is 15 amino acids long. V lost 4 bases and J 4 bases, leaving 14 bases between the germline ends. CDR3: CAISAQGLGNQPQHF. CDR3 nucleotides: TGTGCCATCAGTGCCCAGGGATTGGGGAATCAGCCCCAGCATTTT.

The CDR3 bases are TGTGCCAGCAGCCCCGACCCGGGTTGGACAGATACGCAGTATTTT. It is translated as CASSPDPGWTDTQYF. The chain couples TRBV3-1 (or the pseudogene TRBV3-2) to TRBJ2-3; D is unclear. Trimming stripped 4 bases from V and 3 bases from J, with 14 bases between. The CDR3 runs 15 residues. Germline V lookup: CDR1 LGHDT, CDR2 YNNKEL (reference sequence).

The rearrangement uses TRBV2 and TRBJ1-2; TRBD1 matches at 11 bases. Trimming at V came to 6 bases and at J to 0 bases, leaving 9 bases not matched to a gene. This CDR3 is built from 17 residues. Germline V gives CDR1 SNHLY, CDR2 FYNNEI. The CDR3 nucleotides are TGTGCCAGCAGAAGACCGGGACAGGGGGGAACTAACTATGGCTACACCTTC. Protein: CASRRPGQGGTNYGYTF.

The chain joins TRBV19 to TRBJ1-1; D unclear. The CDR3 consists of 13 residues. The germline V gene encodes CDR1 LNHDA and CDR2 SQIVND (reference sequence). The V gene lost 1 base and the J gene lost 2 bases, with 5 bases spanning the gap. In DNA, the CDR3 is TGTGCCAGTAGTATAGCGGTAAACACTGAAGCTTTCTTT. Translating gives CASSIAVNTEAFF.

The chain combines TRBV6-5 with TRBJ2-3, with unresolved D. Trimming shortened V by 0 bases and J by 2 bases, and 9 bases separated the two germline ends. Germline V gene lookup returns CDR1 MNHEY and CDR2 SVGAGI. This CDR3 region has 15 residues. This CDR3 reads CASSYSGRYTDTQYF. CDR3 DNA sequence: TGTGCCAGCAGTTACTCGGGCCGCTACACAGATACGCAGTATTTT.

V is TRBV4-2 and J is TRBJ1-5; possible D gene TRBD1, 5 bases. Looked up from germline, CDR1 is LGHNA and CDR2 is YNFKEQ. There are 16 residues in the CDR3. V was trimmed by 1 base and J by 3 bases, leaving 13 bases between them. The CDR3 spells CASSQGGAADNQPQHF. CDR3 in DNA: TGTGCCAGCAGCCAAGGTGGGGCAGCCGACAATCAGCCCCAGCATTTT.